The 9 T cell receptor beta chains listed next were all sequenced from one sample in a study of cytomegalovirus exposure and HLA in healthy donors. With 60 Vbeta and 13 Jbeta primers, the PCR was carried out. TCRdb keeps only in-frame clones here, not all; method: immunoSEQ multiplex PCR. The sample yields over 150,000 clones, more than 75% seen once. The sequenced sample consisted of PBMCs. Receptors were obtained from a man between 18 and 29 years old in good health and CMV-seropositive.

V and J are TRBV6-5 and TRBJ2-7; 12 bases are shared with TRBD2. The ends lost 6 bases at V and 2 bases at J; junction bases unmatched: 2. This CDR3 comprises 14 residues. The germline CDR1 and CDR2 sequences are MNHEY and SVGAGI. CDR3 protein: CASSWTSGTYEQYF. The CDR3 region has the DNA TGTGCCAGCAGCTGGACTAGCGGGACCTACGAGCAGTACTTC.

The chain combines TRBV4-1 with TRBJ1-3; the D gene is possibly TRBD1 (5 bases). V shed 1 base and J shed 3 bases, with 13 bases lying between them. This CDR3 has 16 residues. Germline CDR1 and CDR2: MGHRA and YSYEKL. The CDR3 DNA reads TGCGCCAGCAGCCAAGGGGGGGGTCTCGGTGGAAACACCATATATTTT. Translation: CASSQGGGLGGNTIYF.

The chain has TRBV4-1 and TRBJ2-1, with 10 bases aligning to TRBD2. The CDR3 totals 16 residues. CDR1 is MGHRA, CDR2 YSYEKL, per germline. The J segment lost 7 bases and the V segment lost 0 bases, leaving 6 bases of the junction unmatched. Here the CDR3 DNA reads TGCGCCAGCAGCCAAGACCCTAGCGGGAGCCTGAATGAGCAGTTCTTC. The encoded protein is CASSQDPSGSLNEQFF.

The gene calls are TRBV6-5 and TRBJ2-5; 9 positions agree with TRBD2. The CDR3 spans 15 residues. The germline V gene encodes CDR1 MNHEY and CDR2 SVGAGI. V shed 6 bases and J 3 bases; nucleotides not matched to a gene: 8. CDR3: CASRMLAGEEETQYF. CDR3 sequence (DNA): TGTGCCAGCAGGATGTTAGCGGGAGAAGAAGAGACCCAGTACTTC.

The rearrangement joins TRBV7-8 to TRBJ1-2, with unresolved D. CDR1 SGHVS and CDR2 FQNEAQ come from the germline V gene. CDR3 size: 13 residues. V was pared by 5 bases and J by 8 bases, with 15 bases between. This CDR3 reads CASSPMVAEGYTF. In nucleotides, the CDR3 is TGTGCCAGCAGCCCAATGGTAGCAGAGGGCTACACCTTC.

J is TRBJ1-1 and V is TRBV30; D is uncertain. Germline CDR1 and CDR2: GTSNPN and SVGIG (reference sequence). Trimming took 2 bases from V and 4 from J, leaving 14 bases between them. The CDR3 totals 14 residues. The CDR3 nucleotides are TGTGCCTGGAGTAGACCGGACTTGGGCACTGAAGCTTTCTTT. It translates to CAWSRPDLGTEAFF.

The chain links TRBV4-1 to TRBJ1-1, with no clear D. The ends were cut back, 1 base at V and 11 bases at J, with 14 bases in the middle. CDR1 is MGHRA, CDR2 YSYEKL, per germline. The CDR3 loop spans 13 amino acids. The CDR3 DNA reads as TGCGCCAGCAGCCAAGCCCTCCCAAGGGAGGCTTTCTTT. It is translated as CASSQALPREAFF.

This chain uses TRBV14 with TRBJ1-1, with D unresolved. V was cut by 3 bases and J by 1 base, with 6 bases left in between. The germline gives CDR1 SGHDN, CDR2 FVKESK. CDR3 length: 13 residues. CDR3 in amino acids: CASSQGGNTEAFF. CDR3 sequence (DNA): TGTGCCAGCAGCCAGGGAGGGAACACTGAAGCTTTCTTT. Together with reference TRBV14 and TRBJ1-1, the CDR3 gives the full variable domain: EAGVTQFPSHSVIEKGQTVTLRCDPISGHDNLYWYRRVMGKEIKFLLHFVKESKQDESGMPNNRFLAERTGGTYSTLKVQPAELEDSGVYFCASSQGGNTEAFFGQGTRLTVV.

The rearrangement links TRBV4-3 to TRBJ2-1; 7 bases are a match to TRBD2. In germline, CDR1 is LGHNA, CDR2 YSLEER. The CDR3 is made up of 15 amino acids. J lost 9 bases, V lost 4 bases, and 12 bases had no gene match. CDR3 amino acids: CASSPGGAVGGEQFF. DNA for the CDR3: TGCGCCAGCAGCCCGGGAGGCGCAGTCGGGGGTGAGCAGTTCTTC.